This TCR beta chain was captured by sequencing in a study of patients and donors after allogeneic stem cell transplantation. A single record per CDR3 protein comes from TCRdb applying MiXCR to the RT-PCR reads. The sample consists of 4,000 to 5,000 distinct CDR3 sequences, about 24% of them appearing once. The germline CDR1 and CDR2 sequences are SQVTM and ANQGSEA. The CDR3 spans 11 residues. Trimming left V 8 bases short and J 2 bases short, with 10 bases between. Sequencing input: blood, either unsorted or a sorted T cell fraction (not recorded which). This TCR was recovered from a human donor who was either an allogeneic HSCT recipient or a stem cell or donor lymphocyte infusion donor (not recorded which). It is not recorded whose cells these are; they may come from a transplant donor. V is TRBV29-1 and J is TRBJ2-7; D is unclear. The CDR3 DNA is TGCAGCTTCAGCAGCACCTACGAGCAGTACTTC. Translated: CSFSSTYEQYF.